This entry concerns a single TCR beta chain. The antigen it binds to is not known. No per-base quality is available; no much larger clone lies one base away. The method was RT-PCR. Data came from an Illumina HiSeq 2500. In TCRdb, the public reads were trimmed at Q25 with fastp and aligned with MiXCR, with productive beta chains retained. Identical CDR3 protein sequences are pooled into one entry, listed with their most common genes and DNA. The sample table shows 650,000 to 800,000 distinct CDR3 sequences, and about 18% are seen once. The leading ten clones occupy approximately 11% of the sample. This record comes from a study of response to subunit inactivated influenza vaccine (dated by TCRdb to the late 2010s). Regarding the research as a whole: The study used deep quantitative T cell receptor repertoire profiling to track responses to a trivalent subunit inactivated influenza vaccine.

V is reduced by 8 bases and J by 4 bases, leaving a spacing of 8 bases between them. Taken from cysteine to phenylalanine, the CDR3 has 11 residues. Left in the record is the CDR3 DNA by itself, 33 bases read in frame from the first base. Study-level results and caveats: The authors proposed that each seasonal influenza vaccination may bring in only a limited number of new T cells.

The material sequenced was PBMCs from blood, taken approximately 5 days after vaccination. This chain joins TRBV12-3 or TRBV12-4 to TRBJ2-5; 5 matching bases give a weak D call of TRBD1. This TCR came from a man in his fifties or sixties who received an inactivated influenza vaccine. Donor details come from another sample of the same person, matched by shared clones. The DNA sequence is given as TGTGCCAGCGCAGGGTTAGAGACCCAGTACTTC. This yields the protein CASAGLETQYF.